This TCR beta chain was observed in a study of molecular identifiers for immune sequencing clone quantification. Sorted naive CD8 T cells were those defined as CD8+CD4-CCR7+CD45RA+. The CDR3 length is 15 residues. Germline V gene sequence: CDR1 SGHTA, CDR2 FQGNSA. V was trimmed by 1 base and J by 3 bases, leaving 12 bases between them. This clonotype has more than one count but fewer than ten. MiXCR was run by TCRdb on the PCR reads, yielding one entry per CDR3 protein. The sample has about 630,000 distinct CDR3 sequences, 25% seen once. The genes are TRBV7-2 and TRBJ1-2; the D gene is possibly TRBD1 (5 bases). Source material: naive CD8+ T cells from blood, with Jurkat cell RNA spiked in. Subset noted: FACS-sorted CD8+CD4-CCR7+CD45RA+ naive T cells. This sequence was found in a human donor in good health. Some libraries in this study had Jurkat cell RNA spiked in. CDR3 sequence (DNA): TGTGCCAGCAGCTTAGGGGGCGGGCTTGACTATGGCTACACCTTC. Encoded protein: CASSLGGGLDYGYTF.